One sample yielded the 21 T cell receptor beta chains listed below, sequenced in a study of PD-1 blockade in classical Hodgkin lymphoma (dated by TCRdb to between 2020 and 2021). Sample time point, as interpreted from the label and publication: cycle 1 day 1 (C1D1), immediately before nivolumab initiation. Relapse after autologous stem cell transplantation had occurred in all trial patients, and cohorts A, B and C were distinguished by prior brentuximab vedotin exposure. A Miltenyi CD4+ T cell isolation kit was used for magnetic negative selection to purify CD4+ T cells from thawed PBMCs. The library was produced with the immunoSEQ multiplex PCR assay. The table was pulled from immuneACCESS by TCRdb, which kept in-frame rearrangements only. Such tables lose some clones; where checked, under half of the loss comes from unresolved V genes, and the rest has no known cause. Recorded for this sample are about 6,800 clones; more than 65% of them occurred a single time. The ten largest clones add up to about 2.5% of the sample.

The sequencing used CD4+ T cells from blood, collected at baseline. These receptors were taken from a human donor with classical Hodgkin lymphoma.

The gene calls are TRBV10-3 and TRBJ2-1; no firm D call. Per the germline V gene, CDR1 is ENHRY and CDR2 is SYGVKD. This CDR3 has 15 amino acids. V was trimmed by 2 bases and J by 0 bases, leaving 8 bases between them. The CDR3 is CAISEKGSSYNEQFF. Here the CDR3 DNA reads TGTGCCATCAGTGAGAAGGGTAGCTCCTACAATGAGCAGTTCTTC.

The chain links TRBV7-2 to TRBJ2-1, with TRBD1 matching 7 bases. With V trimmed by 1 base and J by 0 bases, 9 bases remained unmatched. Looked up from germline, CDR1 is SGHTA and CDR2 is FQGNSA. The CDR3 length is 18 residues. The CDR3 protein is CASSLVHRGASSYNEQFF. CDR3 nucleotides: TGTGCCAGCAGCTTAGTTCACAGGGGCGCCAGCTCCTACAATGAGCAGTTCTTC.

This chain connects TRBV10-3 to TRBJ2-3; D is ambiguous. Per the germline V gene, CDR1 is ENHRY and CDR2 is SYGVKD. Trimming took 7 bases from V and 2 from J, leaving 13 bases between them. CDR3 size: 14 residues. DNA of the CDR3: TGTGCCATCAAGGTTGATACCACCACAGATACGCAGTATTTT. It yields the protein CAIKVDTTTDTQYF.

The V gene is TRBV15, the J gene TRBJ1-4; D is ambiguous. The V gene's germline CDR1 is LNHNV and CDR2 YYDKDF (reference sequence). Trimming removed 0 bases from V and 8 bases from J, with 10 bases in between. This CDR3 is 14 amino acids long. CDR3 sequence: CATSRDSTREKLFF. The CDR3 nucleotides read TGTGCCACCAGCAGAGATTCGACCCGGGAAAAACTGTTTTTT.

V and J are TRBV19 and TRBJ2-3; 9 bases map to TRBD1. The CDR3 is 16 residues long. J was trimmed by 3 bases and V by 5 bases; bases with no gene match: 9. From germline, CDR1 is LNHDA and CDR2 SQIVND (reference sequence). CDR3 in amino acids: CASSGTAGQGTDTQYF. CDR3 nucleotides: TGTGCCAGTAGTGGGACCGCTGGACAGGGGACAGATACGCAGTATTTT.

V and J are TRBV6-5 and TRBJ2-3; D is tentatively TRBD1 or TRBD2 (5 bases each). V was shortened by 6 bases and J by 5 bases, with 12 bases between the two germline ends. Germline V CDR1 and CDR2: MNHEY, SVGAGI. The CDR3 loop spans 13 amino acids. CDR3 DNA: TGTGCCAGCAGCCCAGGGACCTTAGATACGCAGTATTTT. Encoded protein: CASSPGTLDTQYF.

The chain employs TRBV7-9 and TRBJ1-4, with TRBD1 as a possible D gene (5 bases). This CDR3 has 13 residues. Per germline, CDR1 SEHNR and CDR2 FQNEAQ (reference sequence). The V end lost 11 bases, the J end lost 4 bases, and 14 bases lay between the germline ends. In nucleotides, the CDR3 is TGTGCCGGTGCCGGGACGGATAATGAAAAACTGTTTTTT. This codes for CAGAGTDNEKLFF. The variable domain in full, with the rest retrieved from reference TRBV7-9 and TRBJ1-4, is DTGVSQNPRHKITKRGQNVTFRCDPISEHNRLYWYRQTLGQGPEFLTYFQNEAQLEKSRLLSDRFSAERPKGSFSTLEIQRTEQGDSAMYLCAGAGTDNEKLFFGSGTQLSVL.

The gene calls are TRBV10-3 and TRBJ2-2; D unclear. V shed 10 bases and J shed 3 bases, with 15 bases lying between them. The germline CDR1 and CDR2 sequences are ENHRY and SYGVKD. The CDR3 totals 14 residues. CDR3 nucleotides: TGTGCCAGTAGCCGGGCTAGGGACACCGGGGAGCTGTTTTTT. It specifies CASSRARDTGELFF.

This chain joins TRBV6-4 and TRBJ2-1; 7 bases are shared with TRBD2. The CDR3 length is 15 residues. J gave up 4 bases and V 4 bases, and 7 bases lay outside the gene matches. Germline V CDR1 and CDR2: MRHNA, SNTAGT. The CDR3: CASSATPGLYNEQFF. DNA of the CDR3: TGTGCCAGCAGTGCCACGCCGGGACTATACAATGAGCAGTTCTTC.

J is TRBJ1-1 and V is TRBV5-1; D may be TRBD1 (6 bases). The CDR3 is made up of 18 amino acids. From germline, CDR1 is SGHRS and CDR2 YFSETQ. Trimming took off 0 bases at V and 0 bases at J, with 18 bases between the two ends. The CDR3 DNA reads TGCGCCAGCAGCTTGGGTCGGGGGCCCCCCCTGATGAACACTGAAGCTTTCTTT. The encoded protein is CASSLGRGPPLMNTEAFF.

The J gene is TRBJ2-7, the V gene TRBV6-5; TRBD1 is a possible D gene (6 bases). The V gene's germline CDR1 is MNHEY and CDR2 SVGAGI. The CDR3 has 13 residues. V lost 6 bases to trimming and J lost 4 bases, with 13 bases between them. CDR3 loop: CASRKQGAYEQYF. For the CDR3, the DNA is TGTGCCAGCAGGAAACAGGGTGCGTACGAGCAGTACTTC.

The rearrangement links TRBV5-1 to TRBJ1-2; 11 nucleotides align to TRBD1. Trimming at V came to 0 bases and at J to 4 bases, leaving 8 bases not matched to a gene. CDR1 is SGHRS and CDR2 is YFSETQ in the germline V gene. CDR3 length equals 17 residues. CDR3 in DNA: TGCGCCAGCAGCTTGGGTGGACAGGGGGCGACTATCTATGGCTACACCTTC. Its translation: CASSLGGQGATIYGYTF.

The chain couples TRBV5-6 to TRBJ2-3, with TRBD1 matching 9 bases. The germline CDR1 and CDR2 sequences are SGHDT and YYEEEE. The CDR3 has 14 amino acids. The V and J ends lost 4 bases and 6 bases, in that order; junction bases with no gene match: 6. The CDR3 region has the DNA TGTGCCAGCAGCGAAACAGGGGGCGAGGATACGCAGTATTTT. Encoded protein: CASSETGGEDTQYF. The full variable domain, with the rest looked up from reference TRBV5-6 and TRBJ2-3, is DAGVTQSPTHLIKTRGQQVTLRCSPKSGHDTVSWYQQALGQGPQFIFQYYEEEERQRGNFPDRFSGHQFPNYSSELNVNALLLGDSALYLCASSETGGEDTQYFGPGTRLTVL.

The V call is TRBV6-5, the J call TRBJ1-1; no definite D call. The CDR3 has 14 amino acids. V gave up 0 bases and J gave up 1 base, with 6 bases separating them. Per germline, CDR1 MNHEY and CDR2 SVGAGI. The CDR3 loop is CASSYSPRNTEAFF. The CDR3 DNA reads TGTGCCAGCAGTTACTCGCCACGGAACACTGAAGCTTTCTTT.

The V gene is TRBV11-3, the J gene TRBJ2-2, with D possibly matching TRBD2 (6 bases). With 4 bases removed from V and 2 bases from J, the gap between germline ends came to 8 bases. This CDR3 spans 14 amino acids. The germline gives CDR1 SGHNT, CDR2 YENEEA. The CDR3 coding sequence is TGTGCCAGCAGCTCCGGGACTAACACCGGGGAGCTGTTTTTT. This sequence encodes CASSSGTNTGELFF. The full variable domain, rest sourced from reference TRBV11-3 and TRBJ2-2, is EAGVVQSPRYKIIEKKQPVAFWCNPISGHNTLYWYLQNLGQGPELLIRYENEEAVDDSQLPKDRFSAERLKGVDSTLKIQPAELGDSAVYLCASSSGTNTGELFFGEGSRLTVL.

This chain connects TRBV5-4 to TRBJ2-7; TRBD2 is a possible D gene (6 bases). The CDR3 runs 15 residues. Germline V gene lookup returns CDR1 SGHNT and CDR2 YYREEE (reference sequence). V was clipped by 1 base and J by 0 bases, with 11 bases between them. CDR3 in amino acids: CASSLFGRTSYEQYF. For the CDR3, the DNA is TGTGCCAGCAGCTTGTTTGGGAGGACCTCCTACGAGCAGTACTTC.

The rearrangement uses TRBV6-6 and TRBJ2-5; 11 nucleotides agree with TRBD1. With 5 bases clipped from V and 7 bases from J, the junction kept 6 bases outside the gene matches. The CDR3 has 14 residues. Germline CDR1 and CDR2: MNHNY and SVGAGI (reference sequence). CDR3 sequence (DNA): TGTGCCAGCAGTAACCCGGGACAGGGGGGGACCCAGTACTTC. It translates to CASSNPGQGGTQYF.

The chain is built from TRBV9 and TRBJ2-7; a weak D match, TRBD2 (7 bases). V shed 3 bases and J shed 4 bases, with 14 bases lying between them. Germline V CDR1 and CDR2: SGDLS, YYNGEE. The CDR3 loop spans 14 amino acids. The CDR3, as DNA: TGTGCCAGCAGCGAGGGGGACGGGGGGTACGAGCAGTACTTC. Its translation: CASSEGDGGYEQYF. The full variable domain, in which reference TRBV9 and TRBJ2-7 provide the parts outside the CDR3, is DSGVTQTPKHLITATGQRVTLRCSPRSGDLSVYWYQQSLDQGLQFLIQYYNGEERAKGNILERFSAQQFPDLHSELNLSSLELGDSALYFCASSEGDGGYEQYFGPGTRLTVT.

The chain is built from TRBV10-2 and TRBJ2-4; 13 positions agree with TRBD2. CDR1 and CDR2 from the germline V gene are WSHSY and SAAADI. This CDR3 is built from 13 residues. V shed 5 bases and J 15 bases; nucleotides not matched to a gene: 7. As DNA, the CDR3 is TGCGCCAGCAGTATACGGACTAGCGGGAGCGGGTACTTC. Translated, it gives CASSIRTSGSGYF.

The chain couples TRBV6-5 to TRBJ2-7; tentatively, D is TRBD1 or TRBD2 (5 bases each). The CDR3 is 14 amino acids. Trimming left V 10 bases short and J 5 bases short, with 21 bases between. The germline V gene has CDR1 MNHEY and CDR2 SVGAGI. CDR3 region: CATSPGLLLHEQYF. The CDR3 DNA reads TGTGCCACCTCACCGGGGCTATTGCTCCACGAGCAGTACTTC.

This chain links TRBV30 with TRBJ2-1; the D gene is possibly TRBD1 (6 bases). The CDR3 covers 16 residues. The germline V and J ends were trimmed by 0 bases and 0 bases, with 12 bases remaining between them. CDR1 is GTSNPN and CDR2 is SVGIG in the germline V gene (reference sequence). The CDR3 reads CAWSVRGQLSYNEQFF. In DNA, the CDR3 is TGTGCCTGGAGTGTAAGAGGACAGCTCTCCTACAATGAGCAGTTCTTC.